This TCR beta chain was documented in a study of blood T cell repertoires in COVID-19. This clone has only one observation. CDR1 and CDR2 (germline): LGHNT, FRNRAP. The CDR3 is 14 amino acids. The trim removed 2 bases at V and 6 bases at J, leaving 6 bases unmatched. Libraries were prepared by immunoSEQ multiplex PCR; TCRdb keeps only in-frame clonotypes and omits some of them. The table records roughly 250,000 clones, about 90% of them present only once. This chain uses TRBV12-5 with TRBJ2-7; 8 bases are shared with TRBD1. Sequenced material: peripheral blood. This clonotype was sampled from a man aged 55 to 69 who had recovered from COVID-19. The CDR3, as DNA: TGTGCTAGTGGTTTGAACCAGGGGGCTCGCGAGCAGTACTTC. Protein product: CASGLNQGAREQYF.